This T cell receptor beta chain was observed in a study of cytomegalovirus exposure and HLA in healthy donors. V lost 5 bases to trimming and J lost 0 bases, with 15 bases between them. Germline CDR1 reads MGHRA; CDR2 reads YSYEKL. This CDR3 comprises 16 residues. The PCR ran on 60 Vbeta and 13 Jbeta primers. Measured with immunoSEQ multiplex PCR; TCRdb has only the in-frame clones, and not every one. The sample holds around 60,000 clones. J is TRBJ2-3 and V is TRBV4-1, with D tentatively TRBD2 (6 bases). This sequence was found in a man between 25 and 39 years old in good health and CMV-seropositive. The sequencing input was PBMCs. CDR3 sequence: CASSVRLGASTDTQYF. Written as DNA, the CDR3 is TGCGCCAGCAGCGTCCGACTAGGGGCTAGCACAGATACGCAGTATTTT.